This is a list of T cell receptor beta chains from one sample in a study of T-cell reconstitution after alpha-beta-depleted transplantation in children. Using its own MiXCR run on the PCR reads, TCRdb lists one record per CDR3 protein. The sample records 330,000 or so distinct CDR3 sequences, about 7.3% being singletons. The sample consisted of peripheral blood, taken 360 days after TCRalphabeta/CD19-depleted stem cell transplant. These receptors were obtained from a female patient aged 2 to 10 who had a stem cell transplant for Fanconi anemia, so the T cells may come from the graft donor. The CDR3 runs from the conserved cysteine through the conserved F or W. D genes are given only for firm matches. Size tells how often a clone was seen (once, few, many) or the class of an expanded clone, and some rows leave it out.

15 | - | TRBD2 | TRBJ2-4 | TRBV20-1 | TGCAGTGCTAGAGATCTGGAGCGGGGGGGCCACATTCAGTACTTC | CSARDLERGGHIQYF
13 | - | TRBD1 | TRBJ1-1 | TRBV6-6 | TGTGCCAGCAGTCGGACAGGGGAAACTGAAGCTTTCTTT | CASSRTGETEAFF
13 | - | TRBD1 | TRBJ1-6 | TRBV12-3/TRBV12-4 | TGTGCCAGCAGCCAGGGGGCTCCGACACCCCTCCACTTT | CASSQGAPTPLHF
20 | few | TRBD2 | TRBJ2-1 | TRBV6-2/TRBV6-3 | TGTGCCAGCAGTTACCGCCCCCCTTCAGCGGGGGTCCCTATGTGGCATGAGCAGTTCTTC | CASSYRPPSAGVPMWHEQFF
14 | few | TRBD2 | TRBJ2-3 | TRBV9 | TGTGCCAGCAGCGTACGGGACTACACAGATACGCAGTATTTT | CASSVRDYTDTQYF
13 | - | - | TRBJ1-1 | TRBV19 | TGTGCCAGTAGTCAATACATGAACACTGAAGCTTTCTTT | CASSQYMNTEAFF
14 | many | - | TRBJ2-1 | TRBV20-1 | TGCAGTGCTAGCCAGACAGGTTTTTACAATGAGCAGTTCTTC | CSASQTGFYNEQFF
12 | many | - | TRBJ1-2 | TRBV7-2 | TGTGCCAGCAGCTTTCTGGACGATGGCTACACCTTC | CASSFLDDGYTF
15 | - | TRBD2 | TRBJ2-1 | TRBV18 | TGTGCCAGCTCACCGCTAGCGGTGGCTAGCGGTGAGCAGTTCTTC | CASSPLAVASGEQFF
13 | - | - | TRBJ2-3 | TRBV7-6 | TGTGCCAGCAGCTTAGAGGTATCAGATACGCAGTATTTT | CASSLEVSDTQYF
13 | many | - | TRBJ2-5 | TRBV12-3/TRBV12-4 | TGTGCCAGCAGTTCATCAGGAGAAGAGACCCAGTACTTC | CASSSSGEETQYF
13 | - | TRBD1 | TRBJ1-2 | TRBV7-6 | TGTGCCAGCAGCCCCAGGGGGAGTGGAGGCTACACCTTC | CASSPRGSGGYTF
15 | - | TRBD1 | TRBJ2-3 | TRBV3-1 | TGTGCCAGCAGCCCTGGTGGGACAGGCACAGATACGCAGTATTTT | CASSPGGTGTDTQYF
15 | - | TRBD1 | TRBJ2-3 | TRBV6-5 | TGTGCCAGCAGTTCCCGGACAGGGGGCACAGATACGCAGTATTTT | CASSSRTGGTDTQYF
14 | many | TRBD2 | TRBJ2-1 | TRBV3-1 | TGTGCCAGCACCCTAGCGGGAGGCACCAATGAGCAGTTCTTC | CASTLAGGTNEQFF
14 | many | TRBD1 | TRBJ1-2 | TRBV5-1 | TGCGCCAGCAAGACGGGGACAGCCAACTATGGCTACACCTTC | CASKTGTANYGYTF
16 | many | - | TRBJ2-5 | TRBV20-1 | TGCAGTGCTATAGAGCTCGTAAAGAGTTACCAAGAGACCCAGTACTTC | CSAIELVKSYQETQYF
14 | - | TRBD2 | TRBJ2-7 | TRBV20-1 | TGCAGTGCCATACTAGCGGGAGAATTCTACGAGCAGTACTTC | CSAILAGEFYEQYF
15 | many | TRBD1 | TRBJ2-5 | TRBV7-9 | TGTGCCAGCAGCGCCTGGACAGGGCTGCAAGAGACCCAGTACTTC | CASSAWTGLQETQYF
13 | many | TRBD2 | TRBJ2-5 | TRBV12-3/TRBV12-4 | TGTGCCAGCAGGAGCGGGAGAGGAGAGACCCAGTACTTC | CASRSGRGETQYF
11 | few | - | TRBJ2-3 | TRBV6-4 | TGTGCCAGCAGTGAGGAACATACGCAGTATTTT | CASSEEHTQYF
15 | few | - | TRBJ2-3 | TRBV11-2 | TGTGCCAGCGAGCTGAGGGGGACGAGGACAGATACGCAGTATTTT | CASELRGTRTDTQYF
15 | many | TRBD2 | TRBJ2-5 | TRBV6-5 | TGTGCCAGCAGTTACTCGTCTAGCGGCCAAGAGACCCAGTACTTC | CASSYSSSGQETQYF
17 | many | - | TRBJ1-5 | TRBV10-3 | TGTGCCATCAGTGAGTCGAAGACCAACCGGCCCAATCAGCCCCAGCATTTT | CAISESKTNRPNQPQHF
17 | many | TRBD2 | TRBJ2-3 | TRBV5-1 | TGCGCCAGCAGCGTGACTAGCGGGGGGGCCACGGCAGATACGCAGTATTTT | CASSVTSGGATADTQYF